These T cell receptor beta chains were read from a single sample in a study of T-cell memory formation after mild COVID-19. MiXCR, run by TCRdb on the 5' RACE reads, gives a single entry per CDR3 protein. Altogether some 48,000 distinct CDR3 sequences are present, 25% to 35% being singletons, with the ten largest covering 43%. Sample: PBMCs or a T cell subset sorted from them (not recorded which). These receptors were collected from a man aged 18 to 29 who had mild COVID-19 (a few samples of this study predate the infection). Cell type and time point are not known. CDR3s include the opening cysteine and the closing phenylalanine or tryptophan. The order of the fields is V gene, D gene, J gene, clone size, CDR3 DNA, CDR3 protein. D genes are given only for firm matches. Size values are once, few and many counts, or a class for expanded clones, and some rows have none.

TRBV5-6,-,TRBJ2-2,-,TGTGCCAGCAGCTGGGGGTCGGCGGGGACCACCGGGGAGCTGTTTTTT,CASSWGSAGTTGELFF
TRBV20-1,TRBD2,TRBJ2-1,many,TGCAGTGCTAGAGATTCTAGCGGAGCATACAATGAGCAGTTCTTC,CSARDSSGAYNEQFF
TRBV6-5,-,TRBJ2-2,many,TGTGCCAGCAGTTACGGCGGGGAGCTGTTTTTT,CASSYGGELFF
TRBV12-3/TRBV12-4,TRBD1,TRBJ2-1,few,TGTGCCAGCATCACAGGGGGCGAAGACAATGAGCAGTTCTTC,CASITGGEDNEQFF
TRBV12-3/TRBV12-4,-,TRBJ1-2,-,TGTGCCAGTAGAGAGGGGGGCTATGGCTACACCTTC,CASREGGYGYTF
TRBV27,TRBD2,TRBJ2-3,few,TGTGCCAGCAGCCGACTAGCGGGCGCCACCGGTATGGATACGCAGTATTTT,CASSRLAGATGMDTQYF
TRBV9,-,TRBJ2-1,few,TGTGCCAGCAGCCTCTCCATCGATAGTCAATCCTACAATGAGCAGTTCTTC,CASSLSIDSQSYNEQFF
TRBV10-3,TRBD2,TRBJ2-3,-,TGTGCCATCAGAACCAATAGCGGGGGGGTCACAGATACGCAGTATTTT,CAIRTNSGGVTDTQYF
TRBV5-1,-,TRBJ1-3,-,TGCGCCAGCAGCGGGACCGGGACGCTCGGAAACACCATATATTTT,CASSGTGTLGNTIYF
TRBV7-2,-,TRBJ2-7,-,TGTGCCAGCAGCACACCCCATGGAGGCTACGAGCAGTACTTC,CASSTPHGGYEQYF
TRBV3-1,TRBD2,TRBJ2-5,few,TGTGCCAGCAGGTCGGGACTAGCGGAGTTCCAAGAGACCCAGTACTTC,CASRSGLAEFQETQYF
TRBV7-2,-,TRBJ2-5,-,TGTGCCAGCAGCGCACAAGAGACCCAGTACTTC,CASSAQETQYF
TRBV4-3,-,TRBJ2-1,-,TGCGCCAGCAGCGCGGGCTCGAGCTCCTACAATGAGCAGTTCTTC,CASSAGSSSYNEQFF
TRBV29-1,-,TRBJ2-3,-,TGCAGCGTTGAGCCCGACGGATCTAGCACAGATACGCAGTATTTT,CSVEPDGSSTDTQYF
TRBV6-2/TRBV6-3,TRBD2,TRBJ2-7,-,TGTGCCAGCAGTGTAGCGGGGGGGTCCTACGAGCAGTACTTC,CASSVAGGSYEQYF
TRBV27,-,TRBJ1-1,-,TGTGCCAGCAGTCCTACACCTGGCCCCCCAGGAGGAGCTTTCTTT,CASSPTPGPPGGAFF
TRBV29-1,TRBD1,TRBJ2-1,-,TGCAGCGTTGATTTACACAGGGGGGATGAGCAGTTCTTC,CSVDLHRGDEQFF
TRBV11-2,-,TRBJ1-1,-,TGTGCCAGCAGCGGTATAGGGTCAGAAGCGAACACTGAAGCTTTCTTT,CASSGIGSEANTEAFF
TRBV6-2/TRBV6-3,TRBD1,TRBJ1-5,few,TGTGCCAGCAGTTCTGGTGGGACAGGGATGGTTCAGCCCCAGCATTTT,CASSSGGTGMVQPQHF
TRBV20-1,-,TRBJ1-5,-,TGCAGTGCTACCGAGGTGGTATTGGGGAATCAGCCCCAGCATTTT,CSATEVVLGNQPQHF
TRBV12-3/TRBV12-4,TRBD2,TRBJ2-1,-,TGTGCCAGCAATAGCGGGGGGGGATACAATGAGCAGTTCTTC,CASNSGGGYNEQFF
TRBV7-9,-,TRBJ1-1,-,TGTGCCAGCAGCTGGGACATACAAGCTTTCTTT,CASSWDIQAFF
TRBV12-3/TRBV12-4,-,TRBJ2-4,-,TGTGCCAGCGGACAGGGAGGGATTCAGTACTTC,CASGQGGIQYF
TRBV4-3,-,TRBJ1-5,once,TGCGCCAGCAGCCAAGATAGTTGGACGGGGAATCAGCCCCAGCATTTT,CASSQDSWTGNQPQHF
TRBV6-2/TRBV6-3,TRBD2,TRBJ2-1,few,TGTGCCAGCAGTTATCCGATCCGGGACTCGGGGGGGGATGAGCAGTTCTTC,CASSYPIRDSGGDEQFF
TRBV7-8,-,TRBJ1-1,-,TGTGCCAGCAGCATAAGGGGTGAAGCTTTCTTT,CASSIRGEAFF
TRBV12-3/TRBV12-4,-,TRBJ1-1,-,TGTGCCAGCACCCTTTCGTTGCCTGAAGCTTTCTTT,CASTLSLPEAFF
TRBV6-5,-,TRBJ2-1,many,TGTGCCAGCAGCCTGGGACGGGGCTCCTACAATGAGCAGTTCTTC,CASSLGRGSYNEQFF
TRBV2,-,TRBJ1-1,-,TGTGCCAGCATGCGGACTGAAGCTTTCTTT,CASMRTEAFF
TRBV20-1,-,TRBJ2-5,once,TGCAGTGCTACGCGGGAGACCCAGTACTTC,CSATRETQYF
TRBV4-2,-,TRBJ1-2,-,TGTGCCAGCAGCCAAGATAATCTGGGCTACACCTTC,CASSQDNLGYTF
TRBV6-6,TRBD2,TRBJ2-3,few,TGTGCCAGCGTGTCTAGCGGGGGAGGTGATACGCAGTATTTT,CASVSSGGGDTQYF
TRBV4-1,-,TRBJ1-1,-,TGCGCCAGCAGCCAAGGTAGTGAAGCTTTCTTT,CASSQGSEAFF
TRBV6-2/TRBV6-3,TRBD2,TRBJ2-7,-,TGTGCCAGCAGCCCTCGGGTCCCCCAGCGGGGGTTCAACGAGCAGTACTTC,CASSPRVPQRGFNEQYF
TRBV5-1,TRBD1,TRBJ2-3,few,TGCGCCAGCAGCTTGGAGGGACAGGGGGCAACAGATACGCAGTATTTT,CASSLEGQGATDTQYF
TRBV4-3,TRBD2,TRBJ2-7,once,TGCGCCAGCAGCCAAGGGTACAGCGGGGTCTACGAGCAGTACTTC,CASSQGYSGVYEQYF
TRBV7-2,-,TRBJ2-5,-,TGTGCCACCGGCGATCCCCCCGAAGAGACCCAGTACTTC,CATGDPPEETQYF
TRBV12-3/TRBV12-4,-,TRBJ2-5,few,TGTGCCAGCAGTTTAGCGCGTGGGAATTGGAGCAAGACCCAGTACTTC,CASSLARGNWSKTQYF
TRBV7-9,TRBD1,TRBJ1-5,-,TGTGCCAGCAGCTTAGCGAATTACAGGGGAAGGGGTCAGCCCCAGCATTTT,CASSLANYRGRGQPQHF
TRBV2,-,TRBJ2-3,-,TGTGCCAGCAGATGGACACAATCCACAGATACGCAGTATTTT,CASRWTQSTDTQYF
TRBV28,-,TRBJ2-3,-,TGTGCCAGCAGTTTCGGCCATCCGGGGGATACGCAGTATTTT,CASSFGHPGDTQYF
TRBV7-6,-,TRBJ2-2,few,TGTGCCAGCAGCTTAGCTACAGGGCCCGCCGGGGAGCTGTTTTTT,CASSLATGPAGELFF
TRBV7-9,-,TRBJ2-7,-,TGTGCCAGCAGCTTAAATTTAAACGAGCAGTACTTC,CASSLNLNEQYF
TRBV6-1,-,TRBJ1-5,few,TGTGCCAGCAGTCAAGGGGGAGTGCGTCAGCCCCAGCATTTT,CASSQGGVRQPQHF
TRBV4-1,-,TRBJ2-2,-,TGCGCCAGCAGCCAACGGGGTGGCACCGGGGAGCTGTTTTTT,CASSQRGGTGELFF
TRBV18,-,TRBJ2-1,few,TGTGCCAGCTCACCGGGCTCGCGACAAAGCTCCTACAATGAGCAGTTCTTC,CASSPGSRQSSYNEQFF
TRBV4-1,-,TRBJ2-3,few,TGCGCCAGCAGCCCAGGGTTCACAGATACGCAGTATTTT,CASSPGFTDTQYF
TRBV3-1,-,TRBJ1-2,few,TGTGCCAGCAGCCAAGATGCGGCGGGTCTATACTATGGCTACACCTTC,CASSQDAAGLYYGYTF
TRBV7-6,-,TRBJ2-5,many,TGTGCCAGCAGCTTAGAAGTCCCACTCCAAGAGACCCAGTACTTC,CASSLEVPLQETQYF